This T cell receptor beta chain stems from a study of T cells after yellow fever vaccination. Regarding the study as a whole: The CD4 and CD8 compartments had a small share of their clonotypes in common. Subsequent to the booster, the majority of primary-vaccination clones reappeared (96% CD4, 80% to 90% CD8).

CDR3 size: 15 residues. J lost 3 bases, V lost 4 bases, and 6 bases had no gene match. Germline assignment: CDR1 LGHDT and CDR2 YNNKEL (reference sequence). This clonotype was observed many times. What it binds is not known. TCRdb redid the calling of the 5' RACE reads with MiXCR, one entry per CDR3 protein. The data hold a few hundred thousand distinct CDR3 sequences, with roughly 8.7% observed a single time. The origin of this receptor is a man aged 18 to 29 who received the YFV17D yellow fever vaccine. The input for sequencing was CD4+ T cells sorted from PBMCs, taken 5 days after the yellow fever booster vaccination. The V gene is TRBV3-1, the J gene TRBJ2-3, with 8 nucleotides matching TRBD1. The CDR3 nucleotides read TGTGCCAGCAGCCCCAGGGGGCGCAGGACAGATACGCAGTATTTT. Translating gives CASSPRGRRTDTQYF.